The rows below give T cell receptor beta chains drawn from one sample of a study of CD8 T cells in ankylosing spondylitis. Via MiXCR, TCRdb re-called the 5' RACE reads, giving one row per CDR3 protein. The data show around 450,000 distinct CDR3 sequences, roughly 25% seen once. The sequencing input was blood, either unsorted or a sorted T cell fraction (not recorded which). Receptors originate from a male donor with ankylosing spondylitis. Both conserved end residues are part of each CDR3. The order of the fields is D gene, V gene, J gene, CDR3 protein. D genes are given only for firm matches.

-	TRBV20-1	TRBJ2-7	CSARDSGTRTYEQYF
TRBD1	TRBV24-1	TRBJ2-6	CATSDADPDRGTGANVLTF
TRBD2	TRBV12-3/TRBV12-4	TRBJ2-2	CASSFGLAGGAHVGELFF
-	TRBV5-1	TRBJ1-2	CASSLVAQGNYGYTF
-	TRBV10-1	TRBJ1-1	CASSNPDRFKAFF
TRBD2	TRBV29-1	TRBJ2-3	CSVATSFGADTQYF
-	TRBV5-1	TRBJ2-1	CASSDKLVPEQFF
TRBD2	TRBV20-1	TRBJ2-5	CSAPPGTSRETQYF
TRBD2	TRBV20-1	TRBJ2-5	CSAGGLVGETQYF
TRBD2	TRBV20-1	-	CSTPQGGSSYEQFF
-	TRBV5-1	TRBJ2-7	CASSFGASGDEQYF
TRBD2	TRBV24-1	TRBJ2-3	CATSDLRAGVDTQYF
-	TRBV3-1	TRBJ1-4	CASSQEGHNNEKLFF
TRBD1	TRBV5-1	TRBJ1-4	CASSAGSGQLEKLFF
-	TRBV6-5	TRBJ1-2	CASSSVEVGYGYTF
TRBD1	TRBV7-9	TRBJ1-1	CASSLERQGSEAFF
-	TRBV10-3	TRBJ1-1	CAIMASLNTEAFF
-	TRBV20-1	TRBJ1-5	CSARDSSRDPSNQPQHF
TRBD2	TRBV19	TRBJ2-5	CASRQPGTSGTQYF
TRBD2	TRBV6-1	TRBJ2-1	CASRELAGDNEQFF
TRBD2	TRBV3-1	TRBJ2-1	CASSPGLAPNNEQFF
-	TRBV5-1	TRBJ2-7	CASSIEGFVYEQYF
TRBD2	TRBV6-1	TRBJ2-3	CASSPIGAGVTDTQYF
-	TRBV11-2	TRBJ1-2	CASSLRQRDYGYTF
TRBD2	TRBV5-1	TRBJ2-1	CASSARLAGENEQFF
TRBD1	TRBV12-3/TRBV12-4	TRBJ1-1	CASSRTGGSAEAFF
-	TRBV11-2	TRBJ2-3	CASSLRLNTDTQYF
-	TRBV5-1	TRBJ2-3	CASNPGQKVDTQYF
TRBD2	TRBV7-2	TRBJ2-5	CASSTLAGYQETQYF
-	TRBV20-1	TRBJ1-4	CSAHGQPNEKLFF
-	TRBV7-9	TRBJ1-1	CASSQHPRGDTEAFF
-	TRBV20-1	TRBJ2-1	CSASHGTKYNEQFF
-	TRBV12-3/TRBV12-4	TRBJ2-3	CASNPPPGRGDTDTQYF
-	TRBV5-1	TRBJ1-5	CASSLGLGEPQHF
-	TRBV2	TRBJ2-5	CASTQSSGIETQYF
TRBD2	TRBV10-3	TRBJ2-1	CAISGLAGINEQFF
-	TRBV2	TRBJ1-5	CASSEGDSQPQHF
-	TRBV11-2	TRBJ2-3	CGCGTASTDTQYF
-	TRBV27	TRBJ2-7	CASSQGGGEAYEQYF